This T cell receptor beta chain originates from a study of shared T cell receptors in the human thymus. Trimming stripped 3 bases from V and 2 bases from J, with 0 bases between. This CDR3 region has 11 residues. CDR1 and CDR2 (germline): SEHNR, FQNEAQ (reference sequence). TCRdb's table, derived via immunoSEQ multiplex PCR, lists solely in-frame clones and lacks some. The sample includes about 400,000 clones, approximately 95% of them seen just once. This chain uses TRBV7-9 with TRBJ2-3; no reliable D call. The receptor comes from a human donor. Sequencing was performed on thymocytes. The CDR3 protein is CASSFTDTQYF. CDR3 DNA: TGTGCCAGCAGCTTCACAGATACGCAGTATTTT.